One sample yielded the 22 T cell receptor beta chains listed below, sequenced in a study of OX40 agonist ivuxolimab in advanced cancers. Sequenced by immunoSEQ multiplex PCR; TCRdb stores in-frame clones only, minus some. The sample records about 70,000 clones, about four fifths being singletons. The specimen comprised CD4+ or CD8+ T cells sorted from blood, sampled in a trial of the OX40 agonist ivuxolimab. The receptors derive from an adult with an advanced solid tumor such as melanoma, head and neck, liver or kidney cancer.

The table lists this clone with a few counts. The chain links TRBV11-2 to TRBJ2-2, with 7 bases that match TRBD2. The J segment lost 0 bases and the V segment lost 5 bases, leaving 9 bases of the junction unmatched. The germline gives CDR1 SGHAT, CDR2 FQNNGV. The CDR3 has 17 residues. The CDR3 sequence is CASSPLGRGPNTGELFF. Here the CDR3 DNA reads TGTGCCAGCAGCCCCCTAGGGAGGGGCCCGAACACCGGGGAGCTGTTTTTT.

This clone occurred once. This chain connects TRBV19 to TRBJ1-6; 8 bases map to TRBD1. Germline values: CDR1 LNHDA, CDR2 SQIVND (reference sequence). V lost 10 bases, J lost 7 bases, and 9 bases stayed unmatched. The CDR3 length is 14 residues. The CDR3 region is CATKAGQENSPLHF. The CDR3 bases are TGTGCCACCAAAGCGGGACAGGAAAATTCACCCCTCCACTTT.

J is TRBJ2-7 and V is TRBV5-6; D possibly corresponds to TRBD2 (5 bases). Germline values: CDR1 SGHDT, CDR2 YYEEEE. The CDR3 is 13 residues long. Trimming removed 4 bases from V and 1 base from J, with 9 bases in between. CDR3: CASSPGNSYEQYF. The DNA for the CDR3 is TGTGCCAGCAGCCCGGGGAATTCCTACGAGCAGTACTTC.

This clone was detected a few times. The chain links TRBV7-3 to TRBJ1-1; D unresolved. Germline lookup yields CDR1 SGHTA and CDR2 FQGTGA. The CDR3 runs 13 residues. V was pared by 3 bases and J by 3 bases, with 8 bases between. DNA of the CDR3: TGTGCCAGCAGCTTCCAGTCAGACACTGAAGCTTTCTTT. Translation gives CASSFQSDTEAFF.

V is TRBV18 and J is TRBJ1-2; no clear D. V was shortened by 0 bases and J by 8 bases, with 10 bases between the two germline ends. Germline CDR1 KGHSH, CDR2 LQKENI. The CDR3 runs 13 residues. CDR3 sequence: CASSPPDKRGYTF. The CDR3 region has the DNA TGTGCCAGCTCACCACCGGATAAACGAGGCTACACCTTC.

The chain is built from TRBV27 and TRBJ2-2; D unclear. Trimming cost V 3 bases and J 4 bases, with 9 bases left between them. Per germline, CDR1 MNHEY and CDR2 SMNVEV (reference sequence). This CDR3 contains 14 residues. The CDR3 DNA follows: TGTGCCAGCAGTTTGCAGGTCCGCACCGGGGAGCTGTTTTTT. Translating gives CASSLQVRTGELFF.

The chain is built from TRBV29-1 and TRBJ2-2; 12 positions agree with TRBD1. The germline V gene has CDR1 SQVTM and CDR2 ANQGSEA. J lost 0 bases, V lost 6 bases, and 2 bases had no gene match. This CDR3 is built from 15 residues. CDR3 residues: CSVGTGGTNTGELFF. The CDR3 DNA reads TGCAGCGTCGGGACAGGGGGCACGAACACCGGGGAGCTGTTTTTT.

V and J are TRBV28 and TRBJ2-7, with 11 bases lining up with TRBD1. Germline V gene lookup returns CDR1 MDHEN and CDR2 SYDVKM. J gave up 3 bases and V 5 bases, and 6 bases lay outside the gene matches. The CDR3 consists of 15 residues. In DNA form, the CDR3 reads TGTGCCAGCAGTCCTCCGGGACAGGGGGTCTACGAGCAGTACTTC. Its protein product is CASSPPGQGVYEQYF.

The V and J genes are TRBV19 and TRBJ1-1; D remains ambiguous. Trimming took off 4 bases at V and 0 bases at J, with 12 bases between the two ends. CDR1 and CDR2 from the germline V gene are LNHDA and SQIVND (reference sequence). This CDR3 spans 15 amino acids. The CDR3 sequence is CASSTAPTLNTEAFF. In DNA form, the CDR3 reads TGTGCCAGTAGTACCGCCCCTACACTGAACACTGAAGCTTTCTTT.

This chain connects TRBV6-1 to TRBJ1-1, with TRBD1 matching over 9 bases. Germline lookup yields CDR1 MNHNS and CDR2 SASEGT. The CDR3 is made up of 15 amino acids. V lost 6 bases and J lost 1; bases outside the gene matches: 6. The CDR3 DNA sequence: TGTGCCAGCAGGCAGGGGGGACAGGGGAACACTGAAGCTTTCTTT. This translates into CASRQGGQGNTEAFF.

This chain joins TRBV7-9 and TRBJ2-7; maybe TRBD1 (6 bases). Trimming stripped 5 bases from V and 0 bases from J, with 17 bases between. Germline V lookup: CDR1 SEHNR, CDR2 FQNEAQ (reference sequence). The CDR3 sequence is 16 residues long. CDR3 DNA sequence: TGTGCCAGCAGCGCCCAGGGGACGGATAGCTCCTACGAGCAGTACGTC. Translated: CASSAQGTDSSYEQYV.

The CDR3 loop is CASSGRDRTNYGYTF. The CDR3 coding sequence is TGTGCCAGCAGTGGAAGGGACAGAACTAACTATGGCTACACCTTC. This chain links TRBV28 with TRBJ1-2, with TRBD1 matching 7 bases. The V segment lost 5 bases and the J segment 0 bases; nucleotides outside the gene matches: 6. CDR3 length: 15 amino acids. Per germline, CDR1 MDHEN and CDR2 SYDVKM.

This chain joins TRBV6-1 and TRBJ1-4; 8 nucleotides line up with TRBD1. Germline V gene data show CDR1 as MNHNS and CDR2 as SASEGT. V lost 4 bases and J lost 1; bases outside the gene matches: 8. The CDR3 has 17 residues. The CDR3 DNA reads TGTGCCAGCAGTGGGAGACAGGGGCTAGTAACTAATGAAAAACTGTTTTTT. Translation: CASSGRQGLVTNEKLFF.

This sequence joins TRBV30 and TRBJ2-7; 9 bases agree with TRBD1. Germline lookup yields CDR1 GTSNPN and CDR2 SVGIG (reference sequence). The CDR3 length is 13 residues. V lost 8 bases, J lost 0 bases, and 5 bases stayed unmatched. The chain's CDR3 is CAVGTGISYEQYV. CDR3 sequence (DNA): TGTGCCGTAGGGACAGGGATCTCCTACGAGCAGTACGTC.

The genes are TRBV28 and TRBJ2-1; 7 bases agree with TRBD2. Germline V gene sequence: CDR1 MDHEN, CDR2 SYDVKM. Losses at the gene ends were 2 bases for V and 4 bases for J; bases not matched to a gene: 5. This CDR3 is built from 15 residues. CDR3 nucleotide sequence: TGTGCCAGCAGTTTAGGTGACGGGGGGTACAATGAGCAGTTCTTC. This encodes CASSLGDGGYNEQFF. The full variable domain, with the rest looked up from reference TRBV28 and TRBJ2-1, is DVKVTQSSRYLVKRTGEKVFLECVQDMDHENMFWYRQDPGLGLRLIYFSYDVKMKEKGDIPEGYSVSREKKERFSLILESASTNQTSMYLCASSLGDGGYNEQFFGPGTRLTVL.

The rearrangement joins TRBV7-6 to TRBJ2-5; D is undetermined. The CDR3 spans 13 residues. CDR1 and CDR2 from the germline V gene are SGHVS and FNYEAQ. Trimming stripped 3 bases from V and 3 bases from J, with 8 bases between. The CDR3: CASSLELEETQYF. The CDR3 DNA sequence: TGTGCCAGCAGCTTGGAACTGGAAGAGACCCAGTACTTC.

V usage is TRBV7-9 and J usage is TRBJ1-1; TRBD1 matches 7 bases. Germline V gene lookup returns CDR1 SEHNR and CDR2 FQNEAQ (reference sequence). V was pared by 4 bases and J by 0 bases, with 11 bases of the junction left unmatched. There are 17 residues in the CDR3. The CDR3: CASSSDTDRALNTEAFF. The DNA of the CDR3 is TGTGCCAGCAGCTCGGACACCGACAGGGCCTTGAACACTGAAGCTTTCTTT. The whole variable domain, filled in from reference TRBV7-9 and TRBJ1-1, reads DTGVSQNPRHKITKRGQNVTFRCDPISEHNRLYWYRQTLGQGPEFLTYFQNEAQLEKSRLLSDRFSAERPKGSFSTLEIQRTEQGDSAMYLCASSSDTDRALNTEAFFGQGTRLTVV.

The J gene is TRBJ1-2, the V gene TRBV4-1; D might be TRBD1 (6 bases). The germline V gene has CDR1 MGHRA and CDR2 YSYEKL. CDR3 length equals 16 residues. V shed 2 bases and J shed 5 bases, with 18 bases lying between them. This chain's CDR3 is CASSQPTLGQGYGYTF. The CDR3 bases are TGCGCCAGCAGCCAACCCACTTTGGGCCAGGGGTATGGCTACACCTTC.

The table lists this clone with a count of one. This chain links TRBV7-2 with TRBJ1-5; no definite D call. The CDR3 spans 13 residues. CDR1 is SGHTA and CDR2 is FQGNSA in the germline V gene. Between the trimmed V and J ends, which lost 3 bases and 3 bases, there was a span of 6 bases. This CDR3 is CASSLDPNQPQHF. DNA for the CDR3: TGTGCCAGCAGCTTGGATCCCAATCAGCCCCAGCATTTT.

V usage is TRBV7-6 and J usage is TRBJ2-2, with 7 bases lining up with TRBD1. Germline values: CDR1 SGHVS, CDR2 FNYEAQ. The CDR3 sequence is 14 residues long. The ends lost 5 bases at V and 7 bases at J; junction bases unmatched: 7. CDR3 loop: CASSMTGSSGELFF. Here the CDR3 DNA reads TGTGCCAGCAGCATGACAGGGTCAAGCGGGGAGCTGTTTTTT.

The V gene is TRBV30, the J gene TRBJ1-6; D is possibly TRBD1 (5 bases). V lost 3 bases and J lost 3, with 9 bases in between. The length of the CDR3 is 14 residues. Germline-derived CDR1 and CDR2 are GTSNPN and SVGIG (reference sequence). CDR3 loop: CAWRWTNYNSPLHF. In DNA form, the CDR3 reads TGTGCCTGGAGGTGGACAAACTATAATTCACCCCTCCACTTT.

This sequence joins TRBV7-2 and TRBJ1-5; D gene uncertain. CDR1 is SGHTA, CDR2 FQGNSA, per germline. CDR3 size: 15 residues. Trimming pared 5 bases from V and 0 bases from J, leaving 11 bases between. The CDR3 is CASSLYSYSNQPQHF. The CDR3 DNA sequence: TGTGCCAGCAGCCTGTACAGTTATAGCAATCAGCCCCAGCATTTT.